Listed below are T cell receptor beta chains from one sample, sequenced in a study of T cell changes during pregnancy in multiple sclerosis. Method: immunoSEQ multiplex PCR; TCRdb's copy keeps in-frame clones and lacks some. Here the sample spans tens of thousands of clones, roughly nine tenths being singletons. Sample: CD4+ T cells from peripheral blood mononuclear cells, taken in the first trimester of pregnancy. The source is a female donor with multiple sclerosis, enrolled in a pregnancy study. CDR3s include the opening cysteine and the closing phenylalanine or tryptophan. D genes are given only for firm matches. Size tells how often a clone was seen (once, few, many) or the class of an expanded clone, and some rows leave it out.

clone_size | j_call | d_call | v_call | cdr3_aa | cdr3_nt
NA | TRBJ2-7 | NA | TRBV5-1 | CASSLPGTRLEQYF | TGCGCCAGCAGCTTGCCCGGGACTCGGCTCGAGCAGTACTTC
NA | TRBJ1-3 | TRBD1 | TRBV10-2 | CASSSGQGKGDTIYF | TGCGCCAGCAGCAGCGGACAGGGCAAAGGGGACACCATATATTTT
NA | TRBJ1-2 | TRBD1 | TRBV30 | CAWSSGTGTGYTF | TGTGCCTGGAGTTCCGGGACAGGGACAGGCTACACCTTC
NA | TRBJ2-6 | NA | TRBV9 | CASRQGSGANVLTF | TGTGCCAGCAGACAGGGCTCTGGGGCCAACGTCCTGACTTTC
NA | TRBJ2-7 | NA | TRBV6-5 | CASSLDRTRYEQYF | TGTGCCAGCAGTCTCGACAGGACACGCTACGAGCAGTACTTC
NA | TRBJ2-7 | TRBD2 | TRBV10-1 | CASSPIAGELYF | TGCGCCAGCAGTCCCATAGCGGGAGAGCTGTACTTC
NA | TRBJ2-7 | NA | TRBV2 | CASSEQGGQYF | TGTGCCAGCAGTGAACAGGGCGGGCAGTACTTC
NA | TRBJ2-1 | TRBD2 | TRBV5-1 | CASSLVLAGDNEQFF | TGCGCCAGCAGCTTGGTTCTAGCGGGAGACAATGAGCAGTTCTTC
NA | TRBJ2-2 | NA | TRBV27 | CASSGWRVAGELFF | TGTGCCAGCAGTGGGTGGAGGGTCGCCGGGGAGCTGTTTTTT
NA | TRBJ2-2 | TRBD1 | TRBV18 | CASSPLGQGLAGELFF | TGTGCCAGCTCACCACTGGGACAGGGCTTGGCCGGGGAGCTGTTTTTT
NA | TRBJ1-1 | NA | TRBV19 | CASSQNADTEAFF | TGTGCCAGTAGTCAGAACGCGGACACTGAAGCTTTCTTT
NA | TRBJ1-5 | NA | TRBV30 | CAWSGGGVQPQHF | TGTGCCTGGTCGGGGGGGGGTGTCCAGCCCCAGCATTTT
NA | TRBJ2-2 | TRBD1 | TRBV11-3 | CASSMSQSGTATTGELFF | TGTGCCAGCAGTATGAGCCAATCCGGGACAGCGACCACCGGGGAGCTGTTTTTT
NA | TRBJ2-2 | TRBD1 | TRBV7-7 | CASSKQGAGELFF | TGTGCCAGCAGCAAGCAGGGGGCCGGGGAGCTGTTTTTT
NA | TRBJ2-2 | TRBD1 | TRBV10-1 | CASSEMTGPTGELFF | TGCGCCAGCAGTGAGATGACAGGGCCTACCGGGGAGCTGTTTTTT
NA | TRBJ2-3 | TRBD2 | TRBV2 | CASEGTSGRTSTDTQYF | TGTGCCAGCGAAGGGACTAGCGGGAGGACCAGCACAGATACGCAGTATTTT
few | TRBJ2-2 | NA | TRBV7-6 | CASSLGQGGTGELFF | TGTGCCAGCAGCTTAGGACAGGGAGGCACCGGGGAGCTGTTTTTT
NA | TRBJ2-6 | NA | TRBV4-2 | CASSQALGARGGANVLTF | TGTGCCAGCAGCCAAGCTCTAGGGGCGCGAGGTGGGGCCAACGTCCTGACTTTC
NA | TRBJ1-2 | TRBD1 | TRBV27 | CAGNRDSYGYTF | TGTGCCGGTAATAGGGACAGCTATGGCTACACCTTC
NA | TRBJ2-7 | TRBD2 | TRBV6-1 | CASLTGVAGVAQYF | TGTGCCAGCCTGACTGGAGTAGCGGGCGTTGCGCAGTACTTC
NA | TRBJ2-1 | NA | TRBV30 | CAWSVQEGWDEQFF | TGTGCCTGGAGTGTACAAGAGGGATGGGATGAGCAGTTCTTC
NA | TRBJ1-2 | NA | TRBV6-5 | CASSYQDRLNYGYTF | TGTGCCAGCAGTTACCAGGACAGACTCAACTATGGCTACACCTTC
NA | TRBJ2-5 | TRBD2 | TRBV6-1 | CASSARLAHGETQYF | TGTGCCAGCAGTGCCCGACTAGCTCACGGAGAGACCCAGTACTTC
NA | TRBJ2-1 | NA | TRBV7-9 | CASSLRGSPYNEQFF | TGTGCCAGCAGCTTACGGGGGAGTCCCTACAATGAGCAGTTCTTC
NA | TRBJ1-1 | NA | TRBV19 | CASTNQGSSTEAFF | TGTGCCAGTACTAACCAGGGAAGTTCCACTGAAGCTTTCTTT
NA | TRBJ2-5 | NA | TRBV4-3 | CASSQDQGLGETQYF | TGCGCCAGCAGCCAAGACCAAGGACTGGGGGAGACCCAGTACTTC
NA | TRBJ2-5 | NA | TRBV6-5 | CASSQQEGRRTQYF | TGTGCCAGCAGTCAACAGGAGGGCCGCCGGACCCAGTACTTC
once | TRBJ1-1 | NA | TRBV6-1 | CASRTNRRMNTEAFF | TGTGCCAGCAGGACTAACCGACGTATGAACACTGAAGCTTTCTTT
NA | TRBJ1-4 | NA | TRBV7-9 | CASSLRQGVDEKLFF | TGTGCCAGCAGCCTCCGGCAGGGCGTCGATGAAAAACTGTTTTTT
NA | TRBJ1-2 | TRBD1 | TRBV2 | CASRGDRARYTF | TGTGCCAGCAGAGGGGACAGGGCACGCTACACCTTC
NA | TRBJ1-2 | NA | TRBV5-1 | CASGSGQPNYGYTF | TGCGCCAGCGGATCAGGACAGCCTAACTATGGCTACACCTTC
NA | TRBJ1-2 | NA | TRBV5-6 | CASSLEENYGYTF | TGTGCCAGCAGCTTGGAGGAGAACTATGGCTACACCTTC
NA | TRBJ1-1 | TRBD1 | TRBV7-9 | CASSLAEGAGAFF | TGTGCCAGCAGCTTAGCGGAGGGGGCTGGAGCTTTCTTT
NA | TRBJ2-1 | TRBD1 | TRBV7-8 | CASSLMRTGGANEQFF | TGTGCCAGCAGCTTAATGAGGACAGGGGGCGCCAATGAGCAGTTCTTC
few | TRBJ2-2 | TRBD2 | TRBV11-2 | CASSYPAGGGTGELFF | TGTGCCAGCAGCTACCCAGCGGGAGGTGGGACCGGGGAGCTGTTTTTT
few | TRBJ1-2 | NA | TRBV25-1 | CASRNTGSGSGYTF | TGTGCCAGCAGGAATACAGGGTCCGGTAGTGGCTACACCTTC
NA | TRBJ1-3 | NA | TRBV10-3 | CAIRNEGDTIYF | TGTGCCATCAGGAACGAGGGGGACACCATATATTTT
NA | TRBJ1-2 | NA | TRBV2 | CASSETLAASSYTF | TGTGCCAGCAGTGAGACCCTCGCGGCGTCCTCCTACACCTTC
NA | TRBJ1-1 | NA | TRBV6-1 | CASSELRGNMNTEAFF | TGTGCCAGCAGTGAACTACGGGGTAACATGAACACTGAAGCTTTCTTT
NA | TRBJ1-2 | NA | TRBV21-1 | CASSKGPHRVSYGYTF | TGTGCCAGCAGCAAAGGCCCCCACAGGGTTAGCTATGGCTACACCTTC
NA | TRBJ2-3 | NA | TRBV6-5 | CASRTQGGVHTQYF | TGTGCCAGCCGCACCCAAGGGGGGGTACATACGCAGTATTTT
once | TRBJ1-1 | TRBD1 | TRBV7-3 | CASSSTGGLDTEAFF | TGTGCCAGCAGTTCGACAGGGGGCTTGGACACTGAAGCTTTCTTT
NA | TRBJ1-6 | NA | TRBV4-3 | CASSQVLTAGNSPLHF | TGCGCCAGCAGCCAAGTCTTGACAGCGGGAAATTCACCCCTCCACTTT
NA | TRBJ1-1 | NA | TRBV5-6 | CASSLVEVIEAFF | TGTGCCAGCAGCTTGGTTGAGGTCATTGAAGCTTTCTTT
NA | TRBJ2-5 | TRBD2 | TRBV7-9 | CASSLVLAGAGRVETQYF | TGTGCCAGCAGCTTAGTGCTAGCGGGGGCCGGGAGAGTGGAGACCCAGTACTTC
NA | TRBJ2-4 | NA | TRBV19 | CASSRGWEEIAKNIQYF | TGTGCCAGTAGTAGGGGTTGGGAGGAGATAGCCAAAAACATTCAGTACTTC
NA | TRBJ2-3 | TRBD2 | TRBV7-2 | CASSYGLASDTQYF | TGTGCCAGCAGCTACGGACTAGCGTCAGATACGCAGTATTTT
few | TRBJ2-3 | TRBD2 | TRBV30 | CAWSRAGEGPDTQYF | TGTGCCTGGAGTCGAGCGGGAGAAGGGCCAGATACGCAGTATTTT
NA | TRBJ2-2 | TRBD1 | TRBV30 | CAVMMTGGPGGELFF | TGTGCCGTAATGATGACAGGGGGCCCGGGCGGGGAGCTGTTTTTT